The rows below give T cell receptor beta chains drawn from one sample of a study of T-cell reconstitution after alpha-beta-depleted transplantation in children. TCRdb re-called the PCR reads with MiXCR, one entry per CDR3 protein. The data hold roughly 500,000 distinct CDR3 sequences, with less than 35% observed a single time. The starting material was PBMCs from the stem cell graft donor, obtained from the stem cell graft. Receptors originate from a human donor who donated a stem cell graft to a child with aplastic anemia. Both conserved end residues are part of each CDR3. The order of the fields is J gene, V gene, clone size, D gene, CDR3 protein, CDR3 DNA. A D gene is named only where the DNA matches it firmly. Clone size appears in some rows only: once, few, many, or a class for an expanded clone.

>TRBJ2-1|TRBV20-1|few|NA
CSARVSHYYNEQFF
TGCAGTGCTAGAGTGAGCCACTACTACAATGAGCAGTTCTTC
>TRBJ2-1|TRBV7-8|NA|NA
CASSRGRLSFF
TGTGCCAGCAGCCGAGGTCGGTTATCCTTCTTC
>TRBJ2-4|TRBV20-1|few|NA
CSAGVAAKNIQYF
TGCAGTGCCGGCGTAGCCGCCAAAAACATTCAGTACTTC
>TRBJ2-6|TRBV7-2|many|NA
CASSPGANVLTF
TGTGCCAGCAGCCCCGGGGCCAACGTCCTGACTTTC
>TRBJ2-1|TRBV7-9|many|TRBD2
CASSPSGSSYNEQFF
TGTGCCAGCAGCCCTAGCGGGAGCTCCTACAATGAGCAGTTCTTC
>TRBJ2-5|TRBV6-5|NA|NA
CASSYLRDLQETQYF
TGTGCCAGCAGTTATCTCCGGGACCTCCAAGAGACCCAGTACTTC
>TRBJ1-1|TRBV29-1|few|NA
CSVHQSGSTEAFF
TGCAGCGTCCATCAGTCAGGGAGCACTGAAGCTTTCTTT
>TRBJ2-7|TRBV20-1|NA|TRBD2
CSAPGTSSFYEQYF
TGCAGTGCCCCCGGGACTAGCTCCTTCTACGAGCAGTACTTC
>TRBJ1-1|TRBV6-2/TRBV6-3|NA|NA
CASSNGPMNTEAFF
TGTGCCAGCAGCAATGGACCAATGAACACTGAAGCTTTCTTT
>TRBJ2-5|TRBV20-1|NA|NA
CSARDRRGSGKTQYF
TGCAGTGCTAGAGATCGGAGAGGGAGTGGGAAGACCCAGTACTTC
>TRBJ1-2|TRBV9|few|NA
CASSVAPIDGYTF
TGTGCCAGCAGCGTAGCTCCAATTGATGGCTACACCTTC
>TRBJ1-5|TRBV28|NA|NA
CASRTLSNQPQHF
TGTGCCAGCCGGACACTTAGCAATCAGCCCCAGCATTTT
>TRBJ2-1|TRBV29-1|few|NA
CSVVQFTGRSEQFF
TGCAGCGTTGTCCAATTCACAGGGCGGAGTGAGCAGTTCTTC
>TRBJ2-1|TRBV5-1|many|NA
CASSLRRDSYNEQFF
TGCGCCAGCAGCTTGAGGAGAGACTCCTACAATGAGCAGTTCTTC
>TRBJ1-5|TRBV7-8|NA|NA
CASSWSTGGANQPQHF
TGTGCCAGCAGCTGGTCGACTGGCGGGGCTAATCAGCCCCAGCATTTT
>TRBJ1-1|TRBV7-2|NA|TRBD1
CASSRQGGGGNTEAFF
TGTGCCAGCAGCCGACAGGGAGGCGGAGGAAACACTGAAGCTTTCTTT
>TRBJ2-3|TRBV5-1|few|NA
CASSSVVGEDTQYF
TGCGCCAGCTCCTCGGTGGTAGGCGAAGATACGCAGTATTTT
>TRBJ1-1|TRBV15|few|NA
CATSRDRANTEAFF
TGTGCCACCAGCAGGGATAGAGCGAACACTGAAGCTTTCTTT
>TRBJ2-1|TRBV20-1|NA|TRBD2
CSANIGGRLYNEQFF
TGCAGTGCTAACATAGGCGGGAGGCTCTACAATGAGCAGTTCTTC
>TRBJ2-5|TRBV9|NA|NA
CASSVEEGGVETQYF
TGTGCCAGCAGCGTCGAGGAGGGCGGCGTCGAGACCCAGTACTTC